This T cell receptor (beta chain) was sequenced during a study of identical twins. TCRdb independently ran MiXCR on the 5' RACE reads; one entry per CDR3 protein. The sample shows 420,000 or so distinct CDR3 sequences, about 18% of them seen only once. Germline V CDR1 and CDR2: MNHEY, SVGEGT. The ends were cut back, 2 bases at V and 5 bases at J, with 10 bases in the middle. CDR3 length equals 14 residues. This clonotype appeared many times. This TCR came from a middle-aged man in good health. The chain is built from TRBV6-2 or TRBV6-3 and TRBJ2-1; a weak D match, TRBD1 (5 bases). The sequencing input was naive T cells sorted from blood. The CDR3 bases are TGTGCCAGCAGTTACCTCAGGGTCAACAATGAGCAGTTCTTC. Translation gives CASSYLRVNNEQFF.